This TCR beta chain comes out of a study of T cell responses to AZD1222 COVID-19 vaccine. The study's findings and limits: When two AZD1222 doses had been given, Spike-specific TCR breadth and depth rose. Clonal diversity may have been underestimated, and the donors were mostly white British, with more females than males.

Trimming took 2 bases from V and 2 from J, leaving 12 bases between them. The CDR3 runs 15 residues. The V gene's germline CDR1 is SGHRS and CDR2 YFSETQ. Of note for this clone: What it recognizes is unknown.

Only in-frame clones appear in the TCRdb table, and some are missing; sequencing was by immunoSEQ multiplex PCR. The repertoire holds over 55,000 clones, over 80% seen once, with around 7.8% in the top ten. V and J are TRBV5-1 and TRBJ2-3, with D possibly TRBD2 on 5 matching bases. This TCR derives from an adult in good health. The material was peripheral blood, obtained on day 0 of AZD1222 vaccination. CDR3 in amino acids: CASSFSVLFTDTQYF. The CDR3 DNA is TGCGCCAGCAGCTTTAGCGTCCTCTTCACAGATACGCAGTATTTT.